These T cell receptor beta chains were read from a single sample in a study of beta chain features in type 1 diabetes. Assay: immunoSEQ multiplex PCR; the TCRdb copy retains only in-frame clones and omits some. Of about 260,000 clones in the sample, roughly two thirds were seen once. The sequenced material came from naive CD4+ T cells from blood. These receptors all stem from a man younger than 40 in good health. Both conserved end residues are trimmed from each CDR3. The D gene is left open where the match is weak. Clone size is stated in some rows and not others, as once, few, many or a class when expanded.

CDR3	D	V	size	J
ASSYDGAGHKNIQY	-	TRBV7-9	few	TRBJ2-4
ASIGLAGNQETQY	TRBD2	TRBV2	once	TRBJ2-5
ATSLRQGGGYT	TRBD1	TRBV15	-	TRBJ1-2
AITSGIPDTQY	TRBD2	TRBV10-3	-	TRBJ2-3
ASSFQPGGKTGDTQY	TRBD2	TRBV7-2	-	TRBJ2-3
AWSSGNYGYT	-	TRBV30	-	TRBJ1-2
AWRRSQETQY	-	TRBV30	few	TRBJ2-5
AWSEGTGERSPLH	TRBD1	TRBV30	-	TRBJ1-6
AWSPLGPGSGANVLT	-	TRBV30	-	TRBJ2-6
SVSTGTGTNEQF	TRBD1	TRBV29-1	-	TRBJ2-1
AWNSLGFGGLDEQY	-	TRBV30	-	TRBJ2-7
SVSGKDKNIQY	-	TRBV29-1	-	TRBJ2-4
AISPDSGETYEQY	-	TRBV10-3	-	TRBJ2-7
ASSKIESGTGLGYT	TRBD1	TRBV4-3	few	TRBJ1-2
ASSLGLAGISYNEQF	TRBD2	TRBV9	-	TRBJ2-1
ASSLGQSAGTQY	-	TRBV11-2	-	TRBJ2-5
SVELQTGGETQY	TRBD1	TRBV29-1	-	TRBJ2-5
AWSALGEGQETQY	-	TRBV30	few	TRBJ2-5
ASSTGHYYEQY	-	TRBV9	-	TRBJ2-7
ASSRRTSGTTDTQY	TRBD2	TRBV5-4	-	TRBJ2-3
AWSVSGGVGGGSYNEQF	TRBD2	TRBV30	once	TRBJ2-1
SVPRGETGELF	-	TRBV29-1	-	TRBJ2-2
ASSSDTGHYGYT	-	TRBV7-9	-	TRBJ1-2
ASSQAGGPPDTQY	-	TRBV4-3	-	TRBJ2-3
ASRLTGKGTQY	-	TRBV5-6	-	TRBJ2-5
SVASESGYFATQY	-	TRBV29-1	-	TRBJ2-3
ASSLVTGSETQY	-	TRBV11-2	-	TRBJ2-5
AWSVQGNNEQF	-	TRBV30	-	TRBJ2-1
SGRLATYTDTQY	TRBD2	TRBV29-1	once	TRBJ2-3
ALPKGEEAF	-	TRBV30	-	TRBJ1-1
SSSTIRSYNEQF	-	TRBV29-1	-	TRBJ2-1
AWRFQGSSYNSPLH	-	TRBV30	-	TRBJ1-6
ASSFTGNTEAF	-	TRBV7-9	-	TRBJ1-1
ASSLAFGGDDTEAF	-	TRBV5-4	-	TRBJ1-1
ASSPPGAAYEQY	-	TRBV18	-	TRBJ2-7
ASSLGPGQGDTQY	-	TRBV7-6	-	TRBJ2-3
ASSQDFTENEQF	-	TRBV4-3	-	TRBJ2-1
ASSQDRGTRQPQH	-	TRBV4-3	-	TRBJ1-5
SVAGTAHYEQY	-	TRBV29-1	few	TRBJ2-7
SVSQGYLNTEAF	-	TRBV29-1	-	TRBJ1-1
ASSLDNGGRF	-	TRBV5-4	-	TRBJ2-1
ASSPGQGETQY	-	TRBV18	few	TRBJ2-5